This T cell receptor beta chain was identified in a study of T-cell memory formation after mild COVID-19. In the study overall: TCR clusters were largely donor specific.

The V end was cut by 5 bases, the J end by 0 bases, with 5 bases between. This CDR3 region has 14 residues. Germline values: CDR1 SGHTA, CDR2 FQGTGA. This clonotype has just a few counts. As yet, its antigen is unknown. The 5'RACE method, run with constant-segment primers, produced TCR alpha and TCR beta cDNA libraries (carrying sample barcodes and UMIs). Using its own MiXCR run on the 5' RACE reads, TCRdb lists one record per CDR3 protein. This sample yields fewer than 650,000 distinct CDR3 sequences, of which 17% are seen a single time; about 8.6% belongs to the top ten. Study conclusions and caveats: Contracting CD4+ clones were located mainly in CM and EM, and CD8+ clones in EMRA.

The sequence derives from an adult woman who had mild COVID-19 (a few samples of this study predate the infection). Cell type and time point are not known. The chain is built from TRBV7-3 and TRBJ2-6; no clear D gene. Specimen: PBMCs or a T cell subset sorted from them (not recorded which). CDR3 coding DNA: TGTGCCAGCAGCGCCCGCTCTGGGGCCAACGTCCTGACTTTC. As protein: CASSARSGANVLTF.